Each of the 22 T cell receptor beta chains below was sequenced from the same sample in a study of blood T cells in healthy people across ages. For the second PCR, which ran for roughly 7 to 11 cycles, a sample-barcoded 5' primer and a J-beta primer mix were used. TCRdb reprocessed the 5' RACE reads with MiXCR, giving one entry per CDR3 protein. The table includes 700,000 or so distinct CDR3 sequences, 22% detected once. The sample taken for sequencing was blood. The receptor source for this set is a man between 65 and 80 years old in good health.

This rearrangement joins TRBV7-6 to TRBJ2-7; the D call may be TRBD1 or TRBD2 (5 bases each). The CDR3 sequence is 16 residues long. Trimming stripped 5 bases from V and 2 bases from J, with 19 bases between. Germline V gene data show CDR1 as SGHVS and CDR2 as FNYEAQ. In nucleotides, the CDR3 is TGTGCCAGCAGCGAAGAGGGGTGGACTGGAACCTACGAGCAGTACTTC. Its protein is CASSEEGWTGTYEQYF.

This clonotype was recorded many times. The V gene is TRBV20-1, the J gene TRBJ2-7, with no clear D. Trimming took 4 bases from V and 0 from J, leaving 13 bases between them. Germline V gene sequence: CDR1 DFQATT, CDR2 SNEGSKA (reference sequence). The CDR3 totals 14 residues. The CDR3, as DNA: TGCAGTGCTACAGCTGGAGCGAGCTCCTACGAGCAGTACTTC. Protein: CSATAGASSYEQYF.

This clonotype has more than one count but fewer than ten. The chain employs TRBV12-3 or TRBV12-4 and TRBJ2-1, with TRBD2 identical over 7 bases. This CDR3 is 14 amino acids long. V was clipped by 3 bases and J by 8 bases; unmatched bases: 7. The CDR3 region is CASSLREGPHEQFF. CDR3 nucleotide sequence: TGTGCCAGCAGTTTGAGGGAGGGCCCTCATGAGCAGTTCTTC.

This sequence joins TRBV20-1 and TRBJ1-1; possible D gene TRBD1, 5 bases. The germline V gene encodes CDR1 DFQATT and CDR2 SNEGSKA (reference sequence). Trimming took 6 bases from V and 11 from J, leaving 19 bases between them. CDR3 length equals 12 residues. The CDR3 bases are TGCAGTGCAGCTTGGACGGGGCTTGGGGCTTTCTTT. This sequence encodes CSAAWTGLGAFF.

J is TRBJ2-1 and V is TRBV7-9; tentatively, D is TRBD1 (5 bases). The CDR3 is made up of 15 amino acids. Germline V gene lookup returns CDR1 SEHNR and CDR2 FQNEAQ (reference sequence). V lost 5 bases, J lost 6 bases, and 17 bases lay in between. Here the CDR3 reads CASSPDRSLVNEQFF. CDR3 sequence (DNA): TGTGCCAGCAGCCCTGACAGATCTCTGGTCAATGAGCAGTTCTTC.

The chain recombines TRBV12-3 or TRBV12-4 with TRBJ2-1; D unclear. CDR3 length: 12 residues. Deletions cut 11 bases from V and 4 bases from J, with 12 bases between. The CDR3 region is CALSAEYNEQFF. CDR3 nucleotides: TGTGCCCTCTCGGCCGAATACAATGAGCAGTTCTTC.

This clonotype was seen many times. The CDR3 reads CASSLGRVYEQYF. CDR3 DNA: TGTGCCAGCAGCCTGGGACGGGTCTACGAGCAGTACTTC. The chain employs TRBV11-2 and TRBJ2-7, with D perhaps assigned TRBD1 or TRBD2 (5 bases each). The CDR3 is made up of 13 amino acids. In germline, CDR1 is SGHAT, CDR2 FQNNGV. V lost 5 bases to trimming and J lost 3 bases, with 11 bases between them.

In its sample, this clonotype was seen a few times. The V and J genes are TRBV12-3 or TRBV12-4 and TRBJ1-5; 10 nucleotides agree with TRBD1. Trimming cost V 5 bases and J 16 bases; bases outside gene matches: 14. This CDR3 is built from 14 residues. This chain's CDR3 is CASSKERTGGYLHF. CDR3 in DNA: TGTGCCAGCAGTAAAGAGAGGACAGGGGGGTACCTACATTTT.

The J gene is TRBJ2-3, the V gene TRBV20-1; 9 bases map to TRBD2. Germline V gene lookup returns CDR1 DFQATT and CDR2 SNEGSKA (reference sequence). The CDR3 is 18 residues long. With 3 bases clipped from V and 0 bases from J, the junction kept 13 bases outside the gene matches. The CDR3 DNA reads TGCAGTGCTAGTGGGGTGGTTAGCGGGAGAGGGAGCACAGATACGCAGTATTTT. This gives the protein CSASGVVSGRGSTDTQYF.

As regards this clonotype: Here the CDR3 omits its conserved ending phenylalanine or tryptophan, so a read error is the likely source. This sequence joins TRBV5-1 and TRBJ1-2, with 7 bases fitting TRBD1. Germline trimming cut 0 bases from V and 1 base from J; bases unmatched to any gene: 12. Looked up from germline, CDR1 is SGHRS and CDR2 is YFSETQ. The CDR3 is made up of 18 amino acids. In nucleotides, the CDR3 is TGCGCCAGCAGCTTGGTAGCTATTCAACCAGGGGGTAACTATGGCTACACCTAC. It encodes CASSLVAIQPGGNYGYTY.

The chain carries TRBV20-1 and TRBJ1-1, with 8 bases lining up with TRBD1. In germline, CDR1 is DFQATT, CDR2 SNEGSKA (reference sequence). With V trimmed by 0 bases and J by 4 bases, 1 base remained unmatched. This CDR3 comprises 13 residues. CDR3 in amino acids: CSAREGTGTEAFF. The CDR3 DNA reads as TGCAGTGCTAGAGAGGGGACAGGCACTGAAGCTTTCTTT.

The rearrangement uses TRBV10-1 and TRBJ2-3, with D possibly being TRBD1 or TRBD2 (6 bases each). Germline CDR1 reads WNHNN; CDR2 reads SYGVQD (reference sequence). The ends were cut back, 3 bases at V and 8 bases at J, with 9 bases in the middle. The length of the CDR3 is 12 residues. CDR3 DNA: TGCGCCAGCAGTGACGGGGGCGGTACGCAGTATTTT. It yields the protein CASSDGGGTQYF.

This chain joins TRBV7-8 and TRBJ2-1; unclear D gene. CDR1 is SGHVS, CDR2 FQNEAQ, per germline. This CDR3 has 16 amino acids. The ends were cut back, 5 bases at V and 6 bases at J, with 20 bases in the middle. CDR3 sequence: CASSPRSSVLVNEQFF. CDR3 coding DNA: TGTGCCAGCAGCCCCCGTTCCAGCGTGTTGGTCAATGAGCAGTTCTTC.

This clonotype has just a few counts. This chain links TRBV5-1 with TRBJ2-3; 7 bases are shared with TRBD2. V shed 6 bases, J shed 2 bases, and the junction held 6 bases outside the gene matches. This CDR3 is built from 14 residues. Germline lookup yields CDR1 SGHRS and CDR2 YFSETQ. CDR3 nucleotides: TGCGCCAGCACAAGGACTAGACCCACAGATACGCAGTATTTT. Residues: CASTRTRPTDTQYF.

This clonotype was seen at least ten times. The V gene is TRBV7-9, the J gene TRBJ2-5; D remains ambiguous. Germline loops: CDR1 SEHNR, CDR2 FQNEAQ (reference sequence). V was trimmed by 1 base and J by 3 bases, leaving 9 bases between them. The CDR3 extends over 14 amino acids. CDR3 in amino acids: CASSLGVLEETQYF. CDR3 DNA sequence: TGTGCCAGCAGCTTAGGAGTGTTAGAAGAGACCCAGTACTTC.

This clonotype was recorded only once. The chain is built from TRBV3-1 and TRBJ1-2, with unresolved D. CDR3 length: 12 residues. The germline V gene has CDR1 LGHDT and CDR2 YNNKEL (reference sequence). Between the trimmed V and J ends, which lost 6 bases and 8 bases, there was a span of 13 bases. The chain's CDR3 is CASRPDMGGYTF. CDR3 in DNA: TGTGCCAGCAGGCCCGATATGGGAGGCTACACCTTC.

The CDR3 DNA is TGCGCCAGCAGGCCAACAGGGGGCGAACCTGGCTACACCTTC. Amino acids: CASRPTGGEPGYTF. The chain recombines TRBV5-1 with TRBJ1-2, with TRBD1 matching over 9 bases. In germline, CDR1 is SGHRS, CDR2 YFSETQ. V was pared by 5 bases and J by 7 bases, with 9 bases of the junction left unmatched. There are 14 residues in the CDR3.

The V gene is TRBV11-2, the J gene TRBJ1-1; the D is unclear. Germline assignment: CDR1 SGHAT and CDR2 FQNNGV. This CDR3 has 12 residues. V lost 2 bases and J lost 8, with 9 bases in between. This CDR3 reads CASSLSVGEAFF. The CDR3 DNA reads TGTGCCAGCAGCTTATCGGTCGGGGAAGCTTTCTTT.

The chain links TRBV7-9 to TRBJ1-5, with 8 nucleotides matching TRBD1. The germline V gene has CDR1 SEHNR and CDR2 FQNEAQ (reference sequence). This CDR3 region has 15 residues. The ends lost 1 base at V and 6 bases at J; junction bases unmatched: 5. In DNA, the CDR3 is TGTGCCAGCAGCTTAGGCAGGGGGCGCGGTCAGCCCCAGCATTTT. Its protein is CASSLGRGRGQPQHF.

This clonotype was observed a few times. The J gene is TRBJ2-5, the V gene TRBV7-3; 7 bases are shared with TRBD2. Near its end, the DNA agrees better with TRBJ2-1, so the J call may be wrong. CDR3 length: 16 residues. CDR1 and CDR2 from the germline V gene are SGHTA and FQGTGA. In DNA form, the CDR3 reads TGTGCCAGCAGTCCGACACAGACTAGCCTCGACAATGAGCAGTTCTTC. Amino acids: CASSPTQTSLDNEQFF.

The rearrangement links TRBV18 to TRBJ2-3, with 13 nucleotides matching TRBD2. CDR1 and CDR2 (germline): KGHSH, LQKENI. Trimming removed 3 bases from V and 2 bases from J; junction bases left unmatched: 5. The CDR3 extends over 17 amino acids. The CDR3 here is CASSPTGTSGITDTQYF. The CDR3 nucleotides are TGTGCCAGCTCACCTACAGGGACTAGCGGGATCACAGATACGCAGTATTTT.

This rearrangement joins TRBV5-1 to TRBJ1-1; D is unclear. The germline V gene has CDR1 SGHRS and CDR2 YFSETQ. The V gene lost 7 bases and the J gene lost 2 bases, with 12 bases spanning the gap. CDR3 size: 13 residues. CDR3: CASARGSNTEAFF. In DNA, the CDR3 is TGCGCCAGCGCCCGCGGGTCTAACACTGAAGCTTTCTTT.